This entry describes one T cell receptor (beta chain). This clonotype was picked up one time. The antigen it binds to is not known. Base qualities are not recorded, but no much larger clone differs from it by a single base. A single read makes a weak case. Peripheral blood CD8+ and CD4+ T cells from healthy donors, Susac syndrome patients and multiple sclerosis patients were profiled using high-throughput TCR beta sequencing. The multiple sclerosis controls were treatment-naive patients who had stable or active relapsing-remitting disease and met the revised McDonald criteria. CD8+ TEMRA cells were enriched by FACS, while bulk CD8+ and CD4+ T cells were purified by magnetic negative isolation. Blood was drawn into EDTA tubes, processed within 24 hours, and PBMCs were isolated by density gradient centrifugation. PBMCs intended for TCR sequencing were cryopreserved in liquid nitrogen and were subsequently thawed in a 37 degrees C water bath. A purity of at least 90% was achieved for sorted or isolated CD4+, CD8+ and CD8+ TEMRA cells.

The data were taken from a study of CD8 T cells in Susac syndrome (dated by TCRdb to between 2018 and 2020). Broadly, across the study: Whether CD8+ T cell activation and differentiation in Susac syndrome was antigen driven was tested using repertoire sequencing. The study compared CD8+ T cell repertoire clonality among 12 healthy donors, around 14 Susac syndrome patients and fewer than 19 multiple sclerosis patients.

CDR1 and CDR2, per the germline V gene, are SGDLS and YYNGEE. Measured from the cysteine to the phenylalanine, the CDR3 is 14 residues long. Just CDR3 DNA is preserved here, 42 bases in frame from base 1. Deletion took 0 bases off V and 2 bases off J, with a span of 7 bases between the germline ends. Results the study describes overall, beyond this receptor: The number of individuals in the TCR sequencing and HLA analysis was recognized as being relatively small.

RNA was extracted using the RNeasy kit, and roughly 0.45 to 1 microgram was reverse transcribed with random hexamers. The immunoSEQ multiplex PCR assay, covering 54 Vbeta and 13 Jbeta segments, was used to amplify TCR beta CDR3 regions. To correct PCR amplification bias, a synthetic template baseline was used for both primer optimization and computational correction. The source study handled its data this way. Reads were assigned to V, D and J genes according to IMGT and analyzed in immunoSEQ Analyzer, with only productive sequences retained. To calculate clonality, Shannon entropy was normalized by log2 of the number of productive unique sequences and then subtracted from one. For each patient and control, public and private clones were evaluated among the 100 most prevalent clones. A clone was defined as Susac-specific if it was absent from the healthy and MS cohorts, from about a thousand published viral clones and from other ImmuneACCESS disease sequences. TCRdb redid the processing of the public reads, applying fastp at Q25 and MiXCR, and retained in-frame beta chains. Each entry merges the rows of one CDR3 protein and shows their most common DNA and genes. For this entry, the V and J calls and clone size follow TCRdb and not the study's own pipeline. The sample records 150,000 to 190,000 distinct CDR3 sequences, 95% to 96% of which are singletons. The top ten constitute about 0.15% of the sample.

Rearrangement joined TRBV9 to TRBJ2-3, with TRBD1 perhaps the D gene, on 5 matching bases. The sequence was collected from a human donor with multiple sclerosis. Specimen: CD8+ T cells from PBMCs. The CDR3 region reads CASSVVGDTDTQYF. DNA sequence: TGTGCCAGCAGCGTAGTAGGGGACACAGATACGCAGTATTTT.